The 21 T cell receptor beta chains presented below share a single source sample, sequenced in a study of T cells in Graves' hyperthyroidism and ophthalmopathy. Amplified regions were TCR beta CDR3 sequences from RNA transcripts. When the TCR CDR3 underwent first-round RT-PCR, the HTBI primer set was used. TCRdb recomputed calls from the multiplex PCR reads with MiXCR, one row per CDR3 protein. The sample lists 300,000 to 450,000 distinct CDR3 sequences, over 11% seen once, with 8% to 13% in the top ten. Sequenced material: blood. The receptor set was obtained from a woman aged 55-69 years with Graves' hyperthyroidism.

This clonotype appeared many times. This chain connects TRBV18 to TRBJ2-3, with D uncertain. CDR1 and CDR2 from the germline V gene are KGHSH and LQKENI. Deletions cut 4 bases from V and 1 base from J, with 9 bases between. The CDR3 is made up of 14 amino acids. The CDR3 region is CASSLGRGTDTQYF. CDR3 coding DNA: TGTGCCAGCTCACTCGGACGGGGCACAGATACGCAGTATTTT.

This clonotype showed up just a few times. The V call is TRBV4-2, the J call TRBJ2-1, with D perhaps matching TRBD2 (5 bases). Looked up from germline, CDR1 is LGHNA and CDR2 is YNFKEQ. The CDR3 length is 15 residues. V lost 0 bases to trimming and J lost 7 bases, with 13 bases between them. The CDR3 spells CASSQESSNPNEQFF. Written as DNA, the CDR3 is TGTGCCAGCAGCCAAGAGTCTAGCAATCCGAATGAGCAGTTCTTC.

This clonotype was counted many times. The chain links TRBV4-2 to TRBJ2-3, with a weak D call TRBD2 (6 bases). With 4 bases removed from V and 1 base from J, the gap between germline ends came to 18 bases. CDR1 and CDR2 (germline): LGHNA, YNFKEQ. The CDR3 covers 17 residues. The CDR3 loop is CASSPLAGRYGTDTQYF. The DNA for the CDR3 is TGTGCCAGCAGCCCCCTCGCCGGGAGATATGGCACAGATACGCAGTATTTT.

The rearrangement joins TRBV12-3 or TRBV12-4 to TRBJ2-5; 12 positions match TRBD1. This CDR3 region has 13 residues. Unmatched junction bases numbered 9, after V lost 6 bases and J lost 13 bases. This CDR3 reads CASRPGTGGNGYF. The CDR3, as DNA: TGTGCCAGCAGACCCGGGACAGGGGGCAACGGGTACTTC.

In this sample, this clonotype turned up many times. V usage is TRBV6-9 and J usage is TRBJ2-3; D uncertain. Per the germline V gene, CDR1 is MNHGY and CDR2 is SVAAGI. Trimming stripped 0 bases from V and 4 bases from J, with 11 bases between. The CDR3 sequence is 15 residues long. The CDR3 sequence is CASSYSRMSADTQYF. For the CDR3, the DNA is TGTGCCAGCAGTTATTCACGGATGTCAGCAGATACGCAGTATTTT.

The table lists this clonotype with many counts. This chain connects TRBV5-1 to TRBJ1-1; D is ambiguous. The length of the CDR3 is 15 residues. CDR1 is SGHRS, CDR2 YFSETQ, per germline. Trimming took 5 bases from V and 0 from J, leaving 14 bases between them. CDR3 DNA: TGCGCCAGCAGGCTTACGGACCGAATGAACACTGAAGCTTTCTTT. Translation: CASRLTDRMNTEAFF.

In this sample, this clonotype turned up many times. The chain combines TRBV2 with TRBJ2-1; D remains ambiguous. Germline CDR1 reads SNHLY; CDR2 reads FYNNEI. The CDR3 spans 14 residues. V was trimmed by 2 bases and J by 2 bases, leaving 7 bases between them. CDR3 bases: TGTGCCAGCAGTGAACGGTCGGCCTACAATGAGCAGTTCTTC. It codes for CASSERSAYNEQFF.

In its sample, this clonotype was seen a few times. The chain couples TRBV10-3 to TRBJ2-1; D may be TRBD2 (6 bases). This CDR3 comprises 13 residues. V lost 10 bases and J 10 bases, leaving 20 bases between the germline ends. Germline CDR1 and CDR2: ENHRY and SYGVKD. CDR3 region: CATGLHGAREQFF. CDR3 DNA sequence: TGTGCCACCGGACTACACGGTGCGCGCGAGCAGTTCTTC.

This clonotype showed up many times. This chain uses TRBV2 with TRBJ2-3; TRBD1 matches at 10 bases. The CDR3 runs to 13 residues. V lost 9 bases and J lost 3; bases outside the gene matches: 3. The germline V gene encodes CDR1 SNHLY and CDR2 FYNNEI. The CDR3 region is CARGTGETDTQYF. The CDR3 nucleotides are TGTGCCAGGGGGACAGGGGAGACAGATACGCAGTATTTT.

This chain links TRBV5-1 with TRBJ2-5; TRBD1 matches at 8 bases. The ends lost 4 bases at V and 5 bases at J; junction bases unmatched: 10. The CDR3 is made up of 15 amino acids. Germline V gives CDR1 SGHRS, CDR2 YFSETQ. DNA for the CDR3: TGCGCCAGCAGCCAAACAGGGGGAGGTCAGGAGACCCAGTACTTC. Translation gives CASSQTGGGQETQYF.

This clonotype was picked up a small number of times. CDR3 DNA: TGTGCCAGCAGTTCTACCGCCGGACAGAGAAATGAAAAACTGTTTTTT. Translated: CASSSTAGQRNEKLFF. V gene TRBV28 combines with J gene TRBJ1-4, with a weak D call TRBD1 (6 bases). The length of the CDR3 is 16 residues. The germline V and J ends were trimmed by 4 bases and 5 bases, with 17 bases remaining between them. Germline loops: CDR1 MDHEN, CDR2 SYDVKM.

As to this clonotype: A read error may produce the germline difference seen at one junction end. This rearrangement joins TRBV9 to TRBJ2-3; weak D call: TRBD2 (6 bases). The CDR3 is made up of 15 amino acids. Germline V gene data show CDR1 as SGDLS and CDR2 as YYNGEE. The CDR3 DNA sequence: TGTGCCATCAGCGTATCGGGACTCCACACAGATACGCAGTATTTT. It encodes CAISVSGLHTDTQYF.

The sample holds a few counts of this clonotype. The CDR3 coding sequence is TGTGCCAGCAGCCCGGGGACAGTGATGACCTACGAGCAGTACTTC. Translated, it gives CASSPGTVMTYEQYF. This chain joins TRBV5-4 and TRBJ2-7, with 7 bases identical to TRBD1. The CDR3 totals 15 residues. V dropped 4 bases and J dropped 2; count of bases not matched to a gene: 9. The germline V gene has CDR1 SGHNT and CDR2 YYREEE (reference sequence).

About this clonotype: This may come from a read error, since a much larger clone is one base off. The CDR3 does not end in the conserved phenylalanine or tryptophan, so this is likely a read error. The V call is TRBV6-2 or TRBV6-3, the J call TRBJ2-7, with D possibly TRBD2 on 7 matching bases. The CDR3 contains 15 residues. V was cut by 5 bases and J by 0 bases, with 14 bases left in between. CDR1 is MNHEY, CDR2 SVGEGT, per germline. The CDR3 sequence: CASSRGDTRSYEQYL. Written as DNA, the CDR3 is TGTGCCAGCAGTCGGGGGGACACCCGCTCCTACGAGCAGTACCTC.

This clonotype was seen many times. CDR3 in amino acids: CASSWGLAGPYEQYF. In nucleotides, the CDR3 is TGCGCCAGCAGCTGGGGACTAGCGGGTCCCTACGAGCAGTACTTC. The chain recombines TRBV5-1 with TRBJ2-7; TRBD2 matches 12 bases. The J segment lost 2 bases and the V segment lost 3 bases, leaving 3 bases of the junction unmatched. Germline lookup yields CDR1 SGHRS and CDR2 YFSETQ. CDR3 length: 15 residues.

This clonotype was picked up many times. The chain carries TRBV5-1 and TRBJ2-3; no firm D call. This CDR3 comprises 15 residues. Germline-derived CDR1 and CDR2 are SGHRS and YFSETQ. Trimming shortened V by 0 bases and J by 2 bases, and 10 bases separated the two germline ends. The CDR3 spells CASSLDRILTDTQYF. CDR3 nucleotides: TGCGCCAGCAGCTTGGACCGGATCCTCACAGATACGCAGTATTTT.

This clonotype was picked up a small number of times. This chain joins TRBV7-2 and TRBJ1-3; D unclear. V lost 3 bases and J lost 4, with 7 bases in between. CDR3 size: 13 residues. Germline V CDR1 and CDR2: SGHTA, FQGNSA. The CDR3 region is CASSFKLGNTIYF. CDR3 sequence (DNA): TGTGCCAGCAGCTTTAAGTTGGGAAACACCATATATTTT.

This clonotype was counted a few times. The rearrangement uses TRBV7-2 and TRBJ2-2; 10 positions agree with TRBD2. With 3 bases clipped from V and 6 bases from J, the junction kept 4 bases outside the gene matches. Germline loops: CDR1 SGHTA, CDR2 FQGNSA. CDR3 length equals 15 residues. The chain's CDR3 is CASSLSSGRPGELFF. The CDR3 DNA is TGTGCCAGCAGCTTGAGTAGCGGGAGGCCCGGGGAGCTGTTTTTT. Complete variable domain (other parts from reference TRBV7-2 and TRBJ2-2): GAGVSQSPSNKVTEKGKDVELRCDPISGHTALYWYRQSLGQGLEFLIYFQGNSAPDKSGLPSDRFSAERTGGSVSTLTIQRTQQEDSAVYLCASSLSSGRPGELFFGEGSRLTVL.

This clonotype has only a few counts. This chain's CDR3 is CASSELTSGREFF. The CDR3 DNA follows: TGCGCCAGCAGTGAACTCACTAGCGGACGGGAGTTCTTC. The chain is built from TRBV10-1 and TRBJ2-1; 8 bases match TRBD2. The CDR3 runs to 13 residues. J lost 14 bases, V lost 3 bases, and 9 bases had no gene match. The germline CDR1 and CDR2 sequences are WNHNN and SYGVQD (reference sequence).

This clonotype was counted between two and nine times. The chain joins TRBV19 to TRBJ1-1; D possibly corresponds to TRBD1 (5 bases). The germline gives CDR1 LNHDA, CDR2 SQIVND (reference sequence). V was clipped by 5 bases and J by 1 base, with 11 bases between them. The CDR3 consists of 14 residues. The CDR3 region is CASSGRQWNTEAFF. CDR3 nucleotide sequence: TGTGCCAGTAGTGGAAGACAGTGGAACACTGAAGCTTTCTTT.

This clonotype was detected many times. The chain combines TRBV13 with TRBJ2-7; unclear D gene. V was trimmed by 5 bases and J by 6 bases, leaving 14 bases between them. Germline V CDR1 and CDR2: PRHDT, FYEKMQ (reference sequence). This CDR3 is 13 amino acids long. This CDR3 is CASSTGYNSEQYF. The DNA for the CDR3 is TGTGCCAGCAGCACCGGGTATAACTCCGAGCAGTACTTC.